The 21 T cell receptor beta chains listed next were all sequenced from one sample in a study of shared clonotypes between healthy human individuals. Repertoires were generated with immunoSEQ multiplex PCR, while TCRdb's copy carries only in-frame clones and drops some. This sample carries fewer than 600,000 clones, around 77% of them seen once, and the ten largest clones take around 13%. The sequencing input was PBMCs. The source is a woman aged 35 to 49 in good health. Some clones in this sample may be carry-over from other donors' samples.

With respect to this clone: Other nucleotide sequences in the sample specify the same CDR3. CDR3 bases: TGCGCCAGCAGCTCCGGACAGGGTGATGGCTACACCTTC. This gives the protein CASSSGQGDGYTF. The chain employs TRBV5-1 and TRBJ1-2; TRBD1 agrees at 8 bases. The CDR3 runs to 13 residues. The ends lost 3 bases at V and 6 bases at J; junction bases unmatched: 4. The germline gives CDR1 SGHRS, CDR2 YFSETQ. The entire variable domain, with the rest obtained from reference TRBV5-1 and TRBJ1-2, is as follows: KAGVTQTPRYLIKTRGQQVTLSCSPISGHRSVSWYQQTPGQGLQFLFEYFSETQRNKGNFPGRFSGRQFSNSRSEMNVSTLELGDSALYLCASSSGQGDGYTFGSGTRLTVV.

The rearrangement joins TRBV4-1 to TRBJ2-5; 15 bases align to TRBD2. The CDR3 spans 17 residues. Looked up from germline, CDR1 is MGHRA and CDR2 is YSYEKL. Germline trimming cut 4 bases from V and 3 bases from J; bases unmatched to any gene: 6. CDR3 in amino acids: CASSLLGLAGGEETQYF. CDR3 sequence (DNA): TGCGCCAGCAGCCTCCTCGGACTAGCGGGAGGGGAAGAGACCCAGTACTTC.

The chain has TRBV5-1 and TRBJ2-6, with a tentative D call TRBD1 (6 bases). In germline, CDR1 is SGHRS, CDR2 YFSETQ. V lost 5 bases to trimming and J lost 2 bases, with 11 bases between them. The CDR3 spans 15 residues. CDR3 DNA sequence: TGCGCCAGCAGAGAACAGGGTACTGGGGCCAACGTCCTGACTTTC. Its translation is CASREQGTGANVLTF.

Points on this clone: A far larger clone lies a single base away; this is likely a read error. The sample holds other DNA sequences that translate to the same CDR3. The chain employs TRBV6-1 and TRBJ1-1; D is perhaps TRBD1 (6 bases). The V end was cut by 9 bases, the J end by 4 bases, with 15 bases between. The CDR3 runs to 13 residues. Germline-derived CDR1 and CDR2 are MNHNS and SASEGT. Here the CDR3 reads CASRDTGGTEAFF. The CDR3 DNA follows: TGTGCCAGTAGGGACACGGGAGGCACTGAAGCTTTCTTT.

This clone appeared a few times. V gene TRBV6-5 combines with J gene TRBJ2-7, with D uncertain. CDR3 length: 15 amino acids. The germline gives CDR1 MNHEY, CDR2 SVGAGI. The V end lost 7 bases, the J end lost 1 base, and 17 bases lay between the germline ends. CDR3 in amino acids: CASTTRAGDSYEQYF. CDR3 in DNA: TGTGCCAGCACCACCCGGGCAGGCGATTCCTACGAGCAGTACTTC.

This rearrangement joins TRBV14 to TRBJ2-5, with no clear D. Germline V gene lookup returns CDR1 SGHDN and CDR2 FVKESK. CDR3 length: 18 amino acids. Trimming shortened V by 4 bases and J by 2 bases, and 23 bases separated the two germline ends. The CDR3 region is CASSPRVVSAVVQETQYF. The DNA of the CDR3 is TGTGCCAGCAGCCCCCGAGTCGTGAGTGCGGTAGTTCAAGAGACCCAGTACTTC.

As to this clone: A much larger clone lies a single base off, so this may be a read error. This same CDR3 is encoded by further DNA sequences in the sample. The chain combines TRBV29-1 with TRBJ2-1; TRBD2 matches 7 bases. CDR3 length: 17 amino acids. V was pared by 6 bases and J by 7 bases, with 21 bases of the junction left unmatched. Germline V gives CDR1 SQVTM, CDR2 ANQGSEA. The CDR3 region is CSVVDPYTPGGPNEQFF. The CDR3 region has the DNA TGCAGCGTCGTCGATCCTTACACGCCGGGAGGCCCGAATGAGCAGTTCTTC.

This rearrangement joins TRBV19 to TRBJ1-3; TRBD1 matches at 8 bases. Trimming at V came to 11 bases and at J to 1 base, leaving 7 bases not matched to a gene. Germline V gene sequence: CDR1 LNHDA, CDR2 SQIVND (reference sequence). The CDR3 is made up of 14 amino acids. The CDR3 region is CAYRDRQSGNTIYF. The CDR3 DNA follows: TGTGCCTATCGGGACAGGCAATCTGGAAACACCATATATTTT.

For the CDR3, the DNA is TGTGCCAGCAGCTCCTCAGTAGCGGGAGGCTACAATGAGCAGTTCTTC. It encodes CASSSSVAGGYNEQFF. This rearrangement joins TRBV7-2 to TRBJ2-1; 10 nucleotides align to TRBD2. The CDR3 has 16 amino acids. The germline V gene encodes CDR1 SGHTA and CDR2 FQGNSA. V shed 4 bases, J shed 3 bases, and the junction held 6 bases outside the gene matches. Based on the CDR3 plus reference TRBV7-2 and TRBJ2-1, the full variable domain is GAGVSQSPSNKVTEKGKDVELRCDPISGHTALYWYRQSLGQGLEFLIYFQGNSAPDKSGLPSDRFSAERTGGSVSTLTIQRTQQEDSAVYLCASSSSVAGGYNEQFFGPGTRLTVL.

The J gene is TRBJ2-5, the V gene TRBV5-4, with 7 positions matching TRBD1. The CDR3 has 15 amino acids. V gave up 2 bases and J gave up 1 base; unmatched junction bases: 5. Germline-derived CDR1 and CDR2 are SGHNT and YYREEE (reference sequence). The CDR3 DNA reads as TGTGCCAGCAGCTTTCAGACAGGGCCCCAAGAGACCCAGTACTTC. Protein product: CASSFQTGPQETQYF.

This clone was detected only a few times. The J gene is TRBJ2-7, the V gene TRBV27, with D hard to call. Germline lookup yields CDR1 MNHEY and CDR2 SMNVEV (reference sequence). The CDR3 is 15 amino acids. Trimming shortened V by 3 bases and J by 3 bases, and 15 bases separated the two germline ends. CDR3: CASSFLRGGNYEQYF. Here the CDR3 DNA reads TGTGCCAGCAGTTTCCTTCGTGGCGGCAACTACGAGCAGTACTTC.

J is TRBJ2-1 and V is TRBV19, with D unclear. V was shortened by 7 bases and J by 8 bases, with 9 bases between the two germline ends. CDR1 LNHDA and CDR2 SQIVND come from the germline V gene (reference sequence). The CDR3 consists of 11 residues. CDR3 amino acids: CASKSGDEQFF. The DNA of the CDR3 is TGTGCCAGTAAGAGTGGGGATGAGCAGTTCTTC.

J is TRBJ2-7 and V is TRBV7-9; D is unclear. This CDR3 has 11 residues. V was cut by 8 bases and J by 0 bases, with 5 bases left in between. From germline, CDR1 is SEHNR and CDR2 FQNEAQ (reference sequence). The CDR3 sequence: CASERSYEQYF. DNA for the CDR3: TGTGCCAGCGAGCGCTCCTACGAGCAGTACTTC.

This clone was counted a single time. V gene TRBV27 combines with J gene TRBJ1-6, with 7 nucleotides matching TRBD1. The ends lost 5 bases at V and 5 bases at J; junction bases unmatched: 12. The CDR3 extends over 17 amino acids. Per germline, CDR1 MNHEY and CDR2 SMNVEV (reference sequence). CDR3 nucleotides: TGTGCCAGCAGTCTGCATCAGGACAGGCGAAATAATTCACCCCTCCACTTT. Residues: CASSLHQDRRNNSPLHF.

The chain carries TRBV18 and TRBJ2-7; D possibly uses TRBD1 or TRBD2 (6 bases each). V was shortened by 3 bases and J by 5 bases, with 20 bases between the two germline ends. There are 16 residues in the CDR3. In germline, CDR1 is KGHSH, CDR2 LQKENI. The CDR3 region has the DNA TGTGCCAGCTCACCCGGGGGCCGCATTGGGGCCGACGAGCAGTACTTC. It translates to CASSPGGRIGADEQYF. The full variable domain, with the rest looked up from reference TRBV18 and TRBJ2-7, is NAGVMQNPRHLVRRRGQEARLRCSPMKGHSHVYWYRQLPEEGLKFMVYLQKENIIDESGMPKERFSAEFPKEGPSILRIQQVVRGDSAAYFCASSPGGRIGADEQYFGPGTRLTVT.

This clone was seen a few times. The V and J genes are TRBV4-3 and TRBJ2-7, with D possibly TRBD2 on 6 matching bases. Germline V lookup: CDR1 LGHNA, CDR2 YSLEER. The CDR3 contains 15 residues. V was clipped by 5 bases and J by 0 bases, with 14 bases between them. In DNA form, the CDR3 reads TGCGCCAGCAGCTTCCAGGCCGGGAGCTCCTACGAGCAGTACTTC. Translated: CASSFQAGSSYEQYF.

Remarks on this clone: Without the conserved terminal phenylalanine or tryptophan, this CDR3 likely stems from a read error. This chain links TRBV30 with TRBJ1-1; no firm D call. Germline V gene sequence: CDR1 GTSNPN, CDR2 SVGIG (reference sequence). The CDR3 has 16 residues. V dropped 3 bases and J dropped 9 bases, with 26 bases sitting between them. CDR3 DNA: TGTGCCTGGAGGCCGAAGTTAGTACCCGGCGGGGATAAAGCTTTCCTT. Translating gives CAWRPKLVPGGDKAFL.

The rearrangement uses TRBV25-1 and TRBJ2-3; TRBD2 might be the D (6 bases). This CDR3 region has 15 residues. Germline assignment: CDR1 MGHDK and CDR2 SYGVNS. The V end lost 2 bases, the J end lost 5 bases, and 14 bases lay between the germline ends. Here the CDR3 reads CASSETGGFQDTQYF. DNA of the CDR3: TGTGCCAGCAGTGAAACCGGGGGATTTCAAGATACGCAGTATTTT.

This CDR3 is CASSPTGVTSGASTDTQYF. CDR3 sequence (DNA): TGTGCCAGCTCACCAACCGGGGTGACTAGCGGCGCTAGCACAGATACGCAGTATTTT. The chain employs TRBV18 and TRBJ2-3; TRBD2 matches 9 bases. The CDR3 contains 19 residues. Trimming cost V 2 bases and J 0 bases; bases outside gene matches: 12. CDR1 KGHSH and CDR2 LQKENI come from the germline V gene. Using reference TRBV18 and TRBJ2-3 for the parts outside the CDR3, the full variable domain is NAGVMQNPRHLVRRRGQEARLRCSPMKGHSHVYWYRQLPEEGLKFMVYLQKENIIDESGMPKERFSAEFPKEGPSILRIQQVVRGDSAAYFCASSPTGVTSGASTDTQYFGPGTRLTVL.

The chain employs TRBV7-8 and TRBJ1-1; no clear D. With 1 base removed from V and 4 bases from J, the gap between germline ends came to 7 bases. CDR3 length: 13 amino acids. Germline V gives CDR1 SGHVS, CDR2 FQNEAQ. The CDR3 nucleotides read TGTGCCAGCAGCTTAGGTCCAGTCACTGAAGCTTTCTTT. It yields the protein CASSLGPVTEAFF.

This chain links TRBV28 with TRBJ1-2; the D gene is possibly TRBD1 (5 bases). Deletions cut 5 bases from V and 8 bases from J, with 15 bases between. The CDR3 is 13 residues long. Germline values: CDR1 MDHEN, CDR2 SYDVKM. The CDR3 loop is CASSTWDDSGYTF. The CDR3 DNA sequence: TGTGCCAGCAGTACCTGGGACGACTCCGGCTACACCTTC.